This T cell receptor beta chain was documented in a study of tumor-infiltrating lymphocytes in localized non-small cell lung cancer. Overall study findings and caveats: TCR sequencing covered a subset of patients with enough tissue. Recurrence-free survival showed no association with tumor T-cell fraction. Each assay used a separate piece of the same tissue.

Data came from immunoSEQ multiplex PCR; TCRdb stores just in-frame clones and leaves some out. The sample records 15,000 to 20,000 clones, around 72% being singletons. As for this clone: Its specificity is not known.

Germline V CDR1 and CDR2: SQVTM, ANQGSEA. CDR3 length: 15 residues. V was clipped by 7 bases and J by 9 bases; unmatched bases: 17. This sequence was found in a human donor with non-small cell lung cancer. The chain recombines TRBV29-1 with TRBJ2-1; TRBD1 matches at 8 bases. Sample: lung tumor tissue. In DNA form, the CDR3 reads TGCAGCGCTGTCGACAGGGGCGCCACCGAGGGTGAGCAGTTCTTC. Encoded protein: CSAVDRGATEGEQFF.